The source of this TCR beta chain is a study of T cells in localized non-small cell lung cancer. Produced via immunoSEQ multiplex PCR; TCRdb's table is partial and in-frame only. Among about 3,400 clones listed, just under 30% were seen once. The CDR3 contains 15 residues. Germline trimming cut 5 bases from V and 5 bases from J; bases unmatched to any gene: 11. Germline V CDR1 and CDR2: MNHGY, SAAAGT. Study-level findings and limits: In adjacent lung, a median approximately 60 of the top 100 tumor clones were found. Uninvolved adjacent lung had more T cell clonality than any other tissue, topping tumor. Longer overall survival was linked to higher blood T cell density.

On this clone: Antigen unknown.

This clonotype was sampled from a female donor over 55 with stage I lung adenocarcinoma. The chain joins TRBV6-8 to TRBJ1-2, with TRBD1 matching over 7 bases. The input for sequencing was lung tumor tissue, taken before any cancer treatment. The DNA of the CDR3 is TGTGCCAGCAGTGGTGGGACAGATAATACATATGGCTACACCTTC. Its translation: CASSGGTDNTYGYTF.